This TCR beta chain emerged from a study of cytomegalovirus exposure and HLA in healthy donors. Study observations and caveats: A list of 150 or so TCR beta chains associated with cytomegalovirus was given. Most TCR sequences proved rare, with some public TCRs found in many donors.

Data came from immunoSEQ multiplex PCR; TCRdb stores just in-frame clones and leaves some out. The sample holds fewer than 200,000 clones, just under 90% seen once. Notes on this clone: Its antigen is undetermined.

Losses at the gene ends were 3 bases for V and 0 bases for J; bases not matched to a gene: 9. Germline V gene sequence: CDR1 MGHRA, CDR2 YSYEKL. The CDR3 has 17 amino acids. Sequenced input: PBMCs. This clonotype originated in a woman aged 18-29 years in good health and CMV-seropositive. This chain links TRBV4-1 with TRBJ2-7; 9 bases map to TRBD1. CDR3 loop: CASSQAAGTGTSYEQYF. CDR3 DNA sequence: TGCGCCAGCAGCCAGGCGGCAGGGACAGGGACCTCCTACGAGCAGTACTTC.